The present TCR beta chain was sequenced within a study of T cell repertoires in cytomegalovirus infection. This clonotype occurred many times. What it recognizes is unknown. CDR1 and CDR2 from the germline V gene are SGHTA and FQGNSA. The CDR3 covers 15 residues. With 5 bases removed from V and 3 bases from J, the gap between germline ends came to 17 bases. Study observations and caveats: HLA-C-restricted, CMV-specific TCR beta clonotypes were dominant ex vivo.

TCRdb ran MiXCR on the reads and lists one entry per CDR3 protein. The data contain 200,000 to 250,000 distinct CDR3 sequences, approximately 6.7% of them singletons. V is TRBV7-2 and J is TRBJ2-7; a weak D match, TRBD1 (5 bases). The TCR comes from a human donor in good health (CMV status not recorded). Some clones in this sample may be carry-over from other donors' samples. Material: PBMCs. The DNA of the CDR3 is TGTGCCAGCAGCCATTTCCGGACATCTCTCTACGAGCAGTACTTC. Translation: CASSHFRTSLYEQYF.